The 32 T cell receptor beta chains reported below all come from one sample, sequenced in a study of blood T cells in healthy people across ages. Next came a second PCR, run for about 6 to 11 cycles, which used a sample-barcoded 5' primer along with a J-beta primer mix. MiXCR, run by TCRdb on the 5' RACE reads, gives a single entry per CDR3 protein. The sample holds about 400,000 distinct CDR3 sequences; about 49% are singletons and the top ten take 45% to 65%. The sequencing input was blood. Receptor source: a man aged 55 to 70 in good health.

The CDR3 bases are TGTGCCAGCAGTCCCTTTTCGGAGACCCAGTACTTC. As protein: CASSPFSETQYF. The chain combines TRBV12-3 or TRBV12-4 with TRBJ2-5; D is undetermined. The V gene lost 5 bases and the J gene lost 5 bases, with 9 bases spanning the gap. This CDR3 spans 12 amino acids.

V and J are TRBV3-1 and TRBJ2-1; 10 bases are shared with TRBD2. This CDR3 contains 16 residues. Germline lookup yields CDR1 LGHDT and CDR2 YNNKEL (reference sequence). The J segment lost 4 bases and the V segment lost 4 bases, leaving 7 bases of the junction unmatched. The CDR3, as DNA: TGTGCCAGCAGCCCCAGGGGTAGCGGGGGGTACAATGAGCAGTTCTTC. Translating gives CASSPRGSGGYNEQFF.

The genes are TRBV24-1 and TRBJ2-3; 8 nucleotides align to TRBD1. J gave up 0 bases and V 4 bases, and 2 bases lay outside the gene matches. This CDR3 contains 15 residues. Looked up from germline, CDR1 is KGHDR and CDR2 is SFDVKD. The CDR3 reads CATSDWTGSTDTQYF. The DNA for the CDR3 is TGTGCCACCAGTGACTGGACAGGGAGCACAGATACGCAGTATTTT.

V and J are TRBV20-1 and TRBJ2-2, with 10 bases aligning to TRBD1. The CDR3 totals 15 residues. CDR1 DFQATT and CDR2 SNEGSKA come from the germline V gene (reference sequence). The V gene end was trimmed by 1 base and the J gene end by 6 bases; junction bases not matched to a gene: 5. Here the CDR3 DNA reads TGCAGTGCTAGAGTTACCGGGACAGGGGCCGGGGAGCTGTTTTTT. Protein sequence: CSARVTGTGAGELFF.

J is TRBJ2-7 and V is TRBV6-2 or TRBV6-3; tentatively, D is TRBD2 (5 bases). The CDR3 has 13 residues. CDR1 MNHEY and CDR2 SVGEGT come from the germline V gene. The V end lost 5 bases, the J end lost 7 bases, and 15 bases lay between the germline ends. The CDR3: CASSTRGPREQYF. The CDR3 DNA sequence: TGTGCCAGCAGTACCCGGGGTCCAAGGGAGCAGTACTTC.

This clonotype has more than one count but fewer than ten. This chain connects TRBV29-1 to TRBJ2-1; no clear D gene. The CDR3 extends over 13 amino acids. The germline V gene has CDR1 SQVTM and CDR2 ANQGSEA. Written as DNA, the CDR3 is TGCAGTACCACTCGCCGGGCAGGCAATGAGCAGTTCTTC. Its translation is CSTTRRAGNEQFF.

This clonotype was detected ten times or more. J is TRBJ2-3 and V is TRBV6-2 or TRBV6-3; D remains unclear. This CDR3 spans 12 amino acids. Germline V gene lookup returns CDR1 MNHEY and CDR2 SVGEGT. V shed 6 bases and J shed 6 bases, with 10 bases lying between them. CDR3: CASSLPYDTQYF. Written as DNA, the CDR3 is TGTGCCAGCAGCCTACCCTACGATACGCAGTATTTT.

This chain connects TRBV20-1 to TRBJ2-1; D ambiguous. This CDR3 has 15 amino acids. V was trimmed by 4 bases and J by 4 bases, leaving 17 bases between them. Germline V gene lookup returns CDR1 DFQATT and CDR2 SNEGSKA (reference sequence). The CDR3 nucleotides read TGCAGTGCTACACTGGTGGGTTCGGTATACAATGAGCAGTTCTTC. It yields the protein CSATLVGSVYNEQFF.

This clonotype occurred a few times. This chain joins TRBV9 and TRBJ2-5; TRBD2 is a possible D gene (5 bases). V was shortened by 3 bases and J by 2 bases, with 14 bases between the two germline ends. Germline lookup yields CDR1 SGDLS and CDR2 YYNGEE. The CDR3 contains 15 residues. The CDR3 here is CASSAGDLLQETQYF. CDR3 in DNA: TGTGCCAGCAGCGCCGGGGATTTATTGCAAGAGACCCAGTACTTC.

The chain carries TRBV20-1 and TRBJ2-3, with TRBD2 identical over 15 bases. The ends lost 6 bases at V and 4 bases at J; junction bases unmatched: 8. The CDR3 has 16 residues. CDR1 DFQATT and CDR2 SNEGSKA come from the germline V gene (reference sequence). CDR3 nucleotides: TGCAGTGCGAATGGACTAGCGGGGGGGCCGTCAGATACGCAGTATTTT. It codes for CSANGLAGGPSDTQYF.

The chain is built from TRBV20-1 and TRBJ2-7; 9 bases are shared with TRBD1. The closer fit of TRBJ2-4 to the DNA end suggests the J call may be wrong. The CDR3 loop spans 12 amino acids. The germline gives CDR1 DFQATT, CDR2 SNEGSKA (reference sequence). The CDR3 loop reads CSAEGQGGIQYF. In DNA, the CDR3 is TGCAGTGCTGAGGGACAGGGCGGCATTCAGTACTTC.

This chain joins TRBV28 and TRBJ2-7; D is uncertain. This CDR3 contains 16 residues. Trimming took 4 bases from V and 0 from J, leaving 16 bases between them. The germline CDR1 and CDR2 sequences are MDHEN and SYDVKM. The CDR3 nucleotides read TGTGCCAGCAGTTACAAGAGGCAGGCGAGCTCCTACGAGCAGTACTTC. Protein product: CASSYKRQASSYEQYF.

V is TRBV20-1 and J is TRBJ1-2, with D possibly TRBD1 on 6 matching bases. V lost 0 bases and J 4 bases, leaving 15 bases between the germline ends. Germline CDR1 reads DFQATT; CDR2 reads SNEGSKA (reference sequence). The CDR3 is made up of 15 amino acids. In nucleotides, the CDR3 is TGCAGTGCTAGAGATCGGGGAGGGGGGGTCTATGGCTACACCTTC. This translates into CSARDRGGGVYGYTF.

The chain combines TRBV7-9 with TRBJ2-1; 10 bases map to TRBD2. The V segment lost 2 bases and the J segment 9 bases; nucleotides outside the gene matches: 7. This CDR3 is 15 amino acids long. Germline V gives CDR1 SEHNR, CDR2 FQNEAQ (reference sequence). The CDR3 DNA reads TGTGCCAGCAGCTTATCGGGACTAGCGTCAACTGAGCAGTTCTTC. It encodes CASSLSGLASTEQFF. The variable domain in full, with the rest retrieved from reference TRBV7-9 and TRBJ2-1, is DTGVSQNPRHKITKRGQNVTFRCDPISEHNRLYWYRQTLGQGPEFLTYFQNEAQLEKSRLLSDRFSAERPKGSFSTLEIQRTEQGDSAMYLCASSLSGLASTEQFFGPGTRLTVL.

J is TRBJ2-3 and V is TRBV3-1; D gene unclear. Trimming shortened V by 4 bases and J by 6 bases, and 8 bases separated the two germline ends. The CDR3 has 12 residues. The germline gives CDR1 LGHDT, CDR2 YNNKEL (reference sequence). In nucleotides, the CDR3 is TGTGCCAGCAGCCGGCAGGAGGATACGCAGTATTTT. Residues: CASSRQEDTQYF.

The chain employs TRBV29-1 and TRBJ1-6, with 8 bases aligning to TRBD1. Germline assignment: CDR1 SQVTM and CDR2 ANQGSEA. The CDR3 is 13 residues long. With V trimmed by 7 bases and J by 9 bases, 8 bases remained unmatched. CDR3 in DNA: TGCAGCGCTGGGGGTGACAGGGGTTCACCCCTCCACTTT. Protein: CSAGGDRGSPLHF.

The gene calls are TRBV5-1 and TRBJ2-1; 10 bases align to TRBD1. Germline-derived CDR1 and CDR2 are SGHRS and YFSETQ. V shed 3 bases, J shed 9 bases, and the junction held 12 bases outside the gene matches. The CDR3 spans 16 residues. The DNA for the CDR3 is TGCGCCAGCAGCTGGGCCTCCGGGACAGGGGCTCCTGAGCAGTTCTTC. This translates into CASSWASGTGAPEQFF.

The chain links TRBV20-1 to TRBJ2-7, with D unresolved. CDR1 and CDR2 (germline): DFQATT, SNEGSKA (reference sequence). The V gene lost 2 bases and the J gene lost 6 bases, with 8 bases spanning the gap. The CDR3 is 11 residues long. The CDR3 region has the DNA TGCAGTGCTAGAACCGTCGGCGAGCAGTACTTC. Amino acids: CSARTVGEQYF.

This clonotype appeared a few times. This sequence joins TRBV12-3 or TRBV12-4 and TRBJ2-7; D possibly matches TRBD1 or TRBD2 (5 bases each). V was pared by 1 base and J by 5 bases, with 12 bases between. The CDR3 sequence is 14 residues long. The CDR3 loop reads CASSLDQLGDEQYF. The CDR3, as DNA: TGTGCCAGCAGTTTAGACCAGCTGGGGGACGAGCAGTACTTC.

The CDR3 protein is CASIDDRPFLYGYTF. The CDR3 nucleotides are TGTGCCAGCATCGATGACAGGCCCTTCCTCTATGGCTACACCTTC. The V and J genes are TRBV2 and TRBJ1-2, with D perhaps matching TRBD1 (6 bases). The V gene's germline CDR1 is SNHLY and CDR2 FYNNEI. Between the trimmed V and J ends, which lost 7 bases and 4 bases, there was a span of 19 bases. The CDR3 covers 15 residues.

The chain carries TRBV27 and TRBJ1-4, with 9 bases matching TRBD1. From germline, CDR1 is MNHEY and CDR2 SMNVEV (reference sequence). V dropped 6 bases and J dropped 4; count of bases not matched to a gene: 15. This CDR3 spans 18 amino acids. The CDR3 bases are TGTGCCAGCAGCCCCGCGCTGACATGGGACAGGGTTAATGAAAAACTGTTTTTT. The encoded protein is CASSPALTWDRVNEKLFF.

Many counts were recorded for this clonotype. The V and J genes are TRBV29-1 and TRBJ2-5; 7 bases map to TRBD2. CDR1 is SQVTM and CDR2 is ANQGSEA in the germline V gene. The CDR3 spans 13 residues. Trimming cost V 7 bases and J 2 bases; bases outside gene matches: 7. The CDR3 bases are TGCAGCGCGCGGGAGAGGGGACAAGAGACCCAGTACTTC. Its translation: CSARERGQETQYF. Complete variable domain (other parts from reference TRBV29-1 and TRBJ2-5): SAVISQKPSRDICQRGTSLTIQCQVDSQVTMMFWYRQQPGQSLTLIATANQGSEATYESGFVIDKFPISRPNLTFSTLTVSNMSPEDSSIYLCSARERGQETQYFGPGTRLLVL.

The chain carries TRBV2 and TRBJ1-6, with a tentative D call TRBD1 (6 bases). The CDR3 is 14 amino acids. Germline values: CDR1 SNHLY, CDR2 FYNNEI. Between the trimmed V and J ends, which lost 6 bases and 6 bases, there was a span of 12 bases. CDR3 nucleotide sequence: TGTGCCAGCAGCCGACAGGACGCTAATTCACCCCTCCACTTT. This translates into CASSRQDANSPLHF.

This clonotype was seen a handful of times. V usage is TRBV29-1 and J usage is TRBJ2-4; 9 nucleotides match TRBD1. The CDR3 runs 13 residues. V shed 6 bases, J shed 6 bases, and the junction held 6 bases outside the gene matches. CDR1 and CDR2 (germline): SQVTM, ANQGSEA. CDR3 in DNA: TGCAGCGTCGCTCCGGGACAGGGAAACATTCAGTACTTC. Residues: CSVAPGQGNIQYF.

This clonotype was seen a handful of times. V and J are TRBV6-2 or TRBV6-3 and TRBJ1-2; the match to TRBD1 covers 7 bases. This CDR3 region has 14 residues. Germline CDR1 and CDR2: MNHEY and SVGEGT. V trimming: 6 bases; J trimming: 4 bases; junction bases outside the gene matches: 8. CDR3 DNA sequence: TGTGCCAGCAGCCCTTCGGGACAGATCTATGGCTACACCTTC. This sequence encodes CASSPSGQIYGYTF.

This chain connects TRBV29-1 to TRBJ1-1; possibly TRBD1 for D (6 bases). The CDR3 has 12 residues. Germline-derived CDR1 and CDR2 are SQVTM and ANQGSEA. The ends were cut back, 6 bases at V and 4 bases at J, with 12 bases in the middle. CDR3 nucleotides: TGCAGCGTGGAACAGGGCGGCACTGAAGCTTTCTTT. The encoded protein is CSVEQGGTEAFF.

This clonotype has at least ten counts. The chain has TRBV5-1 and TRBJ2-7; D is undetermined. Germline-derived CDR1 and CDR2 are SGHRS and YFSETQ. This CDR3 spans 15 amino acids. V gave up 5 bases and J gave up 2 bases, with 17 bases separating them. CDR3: CASRSEASRTYEQYF. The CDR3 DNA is TGCGCCAGCAGGTCCGAGGCCTCCCGAACCTACGAGCAGTACTTC.

CDR3 DNA: TGTGCCAGCGGATTAACAGGGGGCTTAGAGGGCTACACCTTC. Translating it yields CASGLTGGLEGYTF. The chain uses TRBV27 and TRBJ1-2; 9 nucleotides line up with TRBD1. CDR1 and CDR2 from the germline V gene are MNHEY and SMNVEV (reference sequence). Unmatched junction bases numbered 12, after V lost 8 bases and J lost 8 bases. CDR3 length: 14 amino acids.

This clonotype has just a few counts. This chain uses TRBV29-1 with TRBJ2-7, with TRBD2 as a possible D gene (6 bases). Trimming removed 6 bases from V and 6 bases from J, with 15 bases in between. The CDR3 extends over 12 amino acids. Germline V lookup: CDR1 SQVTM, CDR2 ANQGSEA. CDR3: CSVAGSVSEQYF. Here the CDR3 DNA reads TGCAGCGTGGCGGGATCAGTAAGCGAGCAGTACTTC.

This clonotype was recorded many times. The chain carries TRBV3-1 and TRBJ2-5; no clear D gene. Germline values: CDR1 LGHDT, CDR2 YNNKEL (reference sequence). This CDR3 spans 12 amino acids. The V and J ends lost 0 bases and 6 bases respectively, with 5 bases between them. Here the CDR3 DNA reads TGTGCCAGCAGCCAAGATAAGAAGACCCAGTACTTC. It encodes CASSQDKKTQYF.

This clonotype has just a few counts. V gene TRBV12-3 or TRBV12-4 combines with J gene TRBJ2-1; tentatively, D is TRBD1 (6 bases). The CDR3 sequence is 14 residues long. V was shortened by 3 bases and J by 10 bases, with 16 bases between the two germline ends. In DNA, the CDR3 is TGTGCCAGCAGTTTTCAGGGGACCCTTTCGGAGCAGTTCTTC. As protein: CASSFQGTLSEQFF.

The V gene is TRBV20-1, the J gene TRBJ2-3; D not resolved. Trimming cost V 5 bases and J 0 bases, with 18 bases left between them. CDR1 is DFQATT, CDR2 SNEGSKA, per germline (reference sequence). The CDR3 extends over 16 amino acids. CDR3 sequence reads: CSALRLRTPSTDTQYF. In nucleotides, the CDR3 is TGCAGTGCTCTCCGTTTGAGGACCCCTAGCACAGATACGCAGTATTTT.